Listed below are T cell receptor beta chains from one sample, sequenced in a study of T-cell reconstitution after alpha-beta-depleted transplantation in children. One entry per CDR3 protein results from TCRdb running MiXCR on the PCR reads. This table holds 200,000 to 250,000 distinct CDR3 sequences, roughly 7.7% found once. The material was PBMCs, mostly from graft donor cells, obtained 180 days after TCRalphabeta/CD19-depleted stem cell transplant. The receptors were gathered from a male patient between 10 and 17 years old who had a stem cell transplant for acute lymphoblastic leukemia, so the T cells may come from the graft donor. Both conserved end residues are part of each CDR3. D genes are given only for firm matches. Size values are once, few and many counts, or a class for expanded clones, and some rows have none.

D | J | size | length | V | DNA | CDR3
TRBD1 | TRBJ2-3 | many | 19 | TRBV5-1 | TGCGCCAGCGCTACGGGGCTACTACTCCCGGGACAGAGCACAGATACGCAGTATTTT | CASATGLLLPGQSTDTQYF
NA | TRBJ2-2 | many | 12 | TRBV10-3 | TGTGCCATCAGTGGTGGTCCCGGGGAGCTGTTTTTT | CAISGGPGELFF
TRBD2 | TRBJ2-5 | many | 16 | TRBV24-1 | TGTGCCACCAGTACAGCGGGAGGGCCTTCCCAAGAGACCCAGTACTTC | CATSTAGGPSQETQYF
TRBD2 | TRBJ2-7 | many | 15 | TRBV20-1 | TGCAGTGCTAGAGATTGGGGAGGGAGTCCCTACGAGCAGTACTTC | CSARDWGGSPYEQYF
NA | TRBJ2-7 | few | 15 | TRBV4-3 | TGCGCCAGCAGCCGGGGGCGGGGGAGCTCCTACGAGCAGTACTTC | CASSRGRGSSYEQYF
TRBD2 | TRBJ2-1 | many | 13 | TRBV10-3 | TGTGCCGTCGGGACTAGCGGGAGGGCTGATCAGTTCTTC | CAVGTSGRADQFF
NA | TRBJ1-5 | many | 14 | TRBV12-3/TRBV12-4 | TGTGCCAGCAGTAGCCGGGACACCAGGAGGCCCCAGCATTTT | CASSSRDTRRPQHF
NA | TRBJ2-4 | few | 13 | TRBV7-6 | TGTGCCAGCAGCTTAGGGGATGGGGACATTCAGTACTTC | CASSLGDGDIQYF
TRBD1 | TRBJ1-5 | many | 15 | TRBV20-1 | TGCAGTGCTAGAGCCCAGGGGGAAAGGGGTCAGCCCCAGCATTTT | CSARAQGERGQPQHF
NA | TRBJ1-1 | many | 11 | TRBV19 | TGTGCCAGTAGTATAAAAGGGGAAGCTTTCTTT | CASSIKGEAFF
NA | TRBJ2-1 | many | 15 | TRBV7-6 | TGTGCCAGCAGCCTCCGGGACCAAGGATACAATGAGCAGTTCTTC | CASSLRDQGYNEQFF
NA | TRBJ1-5 | many | 16 | TRBV28 | TGTGCCAGCAGTTTACTTCTACAAGTTGGAAATCAGCCCCAGCATTTT | CASSLLLQVGNQPQHF
NA | TRBJ2-2 | many | 14 | TRBV12-5 | TGTGCTAGTGGTTTCCTCGAGACTACCGGGGAGCTGTTTTTT | CASGFLETTGELFF
TRBD1 | TRBJ2-5 | many | 11 | TRBV6-6 | TGTGCCCTGGGACAGGCGGAGACCCAGTACTTC | CALGQAETQYF
NA | TRBJ1-1 | many | 13 | TRBV27 | TGTGCCAGCAGTTTACAGGGACCCCCTGAAGCTTTCTTT | CASSLQGPPEAFF
TRBD2 | TRBJ2-3 | many | 15 | TRBV28 | TGTGCCAGCAGTCCGGGGGGGCGTTCCCCAGATACGCAGTATTTT | CASSPGGRSPDTQYF
TRBD2 | TRBJ2-4 | NA | 19 | TRBV4-3 | TGCGCCAGCAGCCAAGATAAGGATAGCGCGGGGGGAGCCAAAAACATTCAGTACTTC | CASSQDKDSAGGAKNIQYF
NA | TRBJ2-7 | NA | 14 | TRBV10-3 | TGTGCCATCAGTGAGTCTGGGGCCAGGGACGAGCAGTACTTC | CAISESGARDEQYF
NA | TRBJ1-1 | many | 12 | TRBV29-1 | TGCAGCGTCCGGCCTCCGAACACTGAAGCTTTCTTT | CSVRPPNTEAFF
TRBD1 | TRBJ2-1 | many | 16 | TRBV5-1 | TGCGCCAGCAGCTTGTGGTTCAGGGGGTCCTACAATGAGCAGTTCTTC | CASSLWFRGSYNEQFF
TRBD2 | TRBJ2-1 | many | 17 | TRBV14 | TGTGCCAGCAGCCAACAAGGCGGGAGGGCCTACTACAATGAGCAGTTCTTC | CASSQQGGRAYYNEQFF
NA | TRBJ2-1 | many | 14 | TRBV6-5 | TGTGCCAGCAGTTACGGCCTAGGCGACAATGAGCAGTTCTTC | CASSYGLGDNEQFF
NA | TRBJ1-1 | many | 14 | TRBV18 | TGTGCCAGCTCAGGATGGGGGAGGAACACTGAAGCTTTCTTT | CASSGWGRNTEAFF
NA | TRBJ1-2 | many | 11 | TRBV20-1 | TGCAGTGGTTCCCGAGGTTATGGCTACACCTTC | CSGSRGYGYTF
NA | TRBJ2-1 | many | 12 | TRBV6-5 | TGTGCCAGCAGTTACTCGGGGGGTGAGCAGTTCTTC | CASSYSGGEQFF
TRBD2 | TRBJ2-1 | few | 18 | TRBV12-3/TRBV12-4 | TGTGCCAGCAACCCCGGACTAGTGACGCAGAACTCCTACAATGAGCAGTTCTTC | CASNPGLVTQNSYNEQFF
TRBD1 | TRBJ2-5 | many | 14 | TRBV6-5 | TGTGCCAGCAGTTACCAATTTCGGGGACAGCCCAGGTACTTC | CASSYQFRGQPRYF
NA | TRBJ1-6 | many | 16 | TRBV4-1 | TGCGCCAGCAGACCCCTTTCCGGGACAAATCATTCACCCCTCCACTTT | CASRPLSGTNHSPLHF
TRBD1 | TRBJ1-4 | many | 13 | TRBV29-1 | TGCAGCGTCCCGGGACAGAGTAATGAAAAACTGTTTTTT | CSVPGQSNEKLFF
NA | TRBJ2-2 | once | 14 | TRBV6-1 | TGTGCCAGCACCTTGACAAGGGCCACCGGGGAGCTGTTTTTT | CASTLTRATGELFF
TRBD1 | TRBJ1-1 | many | 15 | TRBV6-2/TRBV6-3 | TGTGCCAGCAGTTTAGACTGGACAGGCCTATGGGGAGCTTTCTTT | CASSLDWTGLWGAFF
NA | TRBJ1-5 | many | 14 | TRBV3-1 | TGTGCCAGCAGCCAAACAGACAGTTTCGGGCCCCAGCATTTT | CASSQTDSFGPQHF
NA | TRBJ2-1 | many | 16 | TRBV27 | TGTGCCAGCAACTCCCTCGGACAAAGCTCCTACAATGAGCAGTTCTTC | CASNSLGQSSYNEQFF
TRBD1 | TRBJ2-1 | many | 14 | TRBV6-2/TRBV6-3 | TGTGCCAGCAGTTATCGGGACAGCTACAATGAGCAGTTCTTC | CASSYRDSYNEQFF
NA | TRBJ2-2 | many | 14 | TRBV4-3 | TGCGCCAGCAGCCAAGAGGCGTACACCGGGGAGCTGTTTTTT | CASSQEAYTGELFF
TRBD2 | TRBJ2-2 | many | 16 | TRBV7-2 | TGTGCCAGCAGCCGAGGACTAGCGGGGTACGCCGGGGAGCTGTTTTTT | CASSRGLAGYAGELFF
NA | TRBJ2-5 | many | 14 | TRBV20-1 | TGCAGTGCTAGCCAGGGATGGTACCAAGAGACCCAGTACTTC | CSASQGWYQETQYF
NA | TRBJ1-1 | many | 12 | TRBV12-3/TRBV12-4 | TGTGCCAGCAGAATGACAGTAACTGAAGCTTTCTTT | CASRMTVTEAFF
NA | TRBJ1-6 | many | 13 | TRBV28 | TGTGCCAGCAGCCAGGGTGCGAATTCACCCCTCCACTTT | CASSQGANSPLHF
TRBD1 | TRBJ2-7 | many | 14 | TRBV6-5 | TGTGCCAGCAGTCCCGCGGGACAGGGTACCGAGCAGTACTTC | CASSPAGQGTEQYF
TRBD2 | TRBJ2-3 | many | 17 | TRBV9 | TGTGCCAGCAGCCCCGTGGCGGGAGGGCCAAGATCAGATACGCAGTATTTT | CASSPVAGGPRSDTQYF
NA | TRBJ1-1 | many | 14 | TRBV7-9 | TGTGCCAGCAGCTTTGCAGGGGCACACACTGAAGCTTTCTTT | CASSFAGAHTEAFF
TRBD1 | TRBJ1-2 | few | 14 | TRBV7-2 | TGTGCCAGCAGACCCCGGACAGGGGAAAATGGCTACACCTTC | CASRPRTGENGYTF
NA | TRBJ2-1 | few | 16 | TRBV7-2 | TGTGCCAGCAGCTTAGCGTTCCTAGGTACCTACAATGAGCAGTTCTTC | CASSLAFLGTYNEQFF
TRBD1 | TRBJ2-2 | many | 15 | TRBV10-3 | TGTGCCATCAGGACCGGGACAGGGGCCACCGGGGAGCTGTTTTTT | CAIRTGTGATGELFF
NA | TRBJ2-3 | few | 14 | TRBV18 | TGTGCCAGCTCACCACGCCAAGCCACAGATACGCAGTATTTT | CASSPRQATDTQYF
NA | TRBJ2-3 | many | 16 | TRBV29-1 | TGCAGCCTAACTCGGGGTGTTTCGTGGGGCACAGATACGCAGTATTTT | CSLTRGVSWGTDTQYF
NA | TRBJ2-5 | many | 12 | TRBV20-1 | TGCAGTGCTAGAGGTCTAGGGGAGACCCAGTACTTC | CSARGLGETQYF